Described below is a single T cell receptor (beta chain) sequence and its context. As yet, its antigen is unknown. The data are from a study of CD8+CD57+ T cells in acquired aplastic anemia. Study overall: Each DNA sample taken from sorted CD4+ and CD8+ cells came to 3.2 ug on average.

Germline V gene sequence: CDR1 LNHDA, CDR2 SQIVND (reference sequence). CDR3 length equals 16 residues. J gave up 1 base and V 2 bases, and 5 bases lay outside the gene matches. Study-level points and caveats: Patients and controls shared some 30 CD8+ CDR3 sequences.

CD8+CD57+ cell expansion had been shown by flow cytometry in patients chosen for sequencing. Patients had not yet gotten any therapy when their blood was taken for sampling. Genomic DNA served as template for TCR beta VDJ and CDR3 profiling. TCRdb analysed the reads with MiXCR anew, one entry per CDR3 protein. The profile shows roughly 220,000 distinct CDR3 sequences, roughly two thirds of them singletons. Input material: sorted CD4+, CD8+, or CD8+CD57+ T cells (not recorded which) from PBMCs. This TCR came from a human donor with aplastic anemia. The chain links TRBV19 to TRBJ2-3; TRBD1 agrees at 8 bases. DNA of the CDR3: TGTGCCAGTAGTATAAGGTCGGGACAGGGCACAGATACGCAGTATTTT. Protein sequence: CASSIRSGQGTDTQYF.